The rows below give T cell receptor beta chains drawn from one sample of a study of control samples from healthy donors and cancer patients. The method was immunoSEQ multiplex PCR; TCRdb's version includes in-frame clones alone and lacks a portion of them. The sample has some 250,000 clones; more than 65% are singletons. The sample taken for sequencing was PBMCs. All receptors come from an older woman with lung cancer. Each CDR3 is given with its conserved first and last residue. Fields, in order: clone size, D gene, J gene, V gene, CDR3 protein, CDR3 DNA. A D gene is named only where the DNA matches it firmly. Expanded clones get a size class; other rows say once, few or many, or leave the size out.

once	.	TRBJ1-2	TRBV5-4	CASSLDVPRGYTF	TGTGCCAGCAGCTTGGACGTCCCCCGGGGCTACACCTTC
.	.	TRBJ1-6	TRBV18	CASSPARDNSPLHF	TGTGCCAGCTCACCCGCCAGGGATAATTCACCCCTCCACTTT
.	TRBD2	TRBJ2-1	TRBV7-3	CASSLRGGGEGDNEQFF	TGTGCCAGCAGCTTACGGGGAGGAGGGGAGGGAGACAATGAGCAGTTCTTC
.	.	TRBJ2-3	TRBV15	CATSRGMASSTDTQYF	TGTGCCACCAGCAGGGGAATGGCTTCTAGCACAGATACGCAGTATTTT
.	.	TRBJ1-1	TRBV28	CASTPIRTPGGTEAFF	TGTGCCAGCACCCCCATCCGGACCCCCGGCGGGACTGAAGCTTTCTTT
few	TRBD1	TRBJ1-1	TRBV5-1	CASSLGTGTEAFF	TGCGCCAGCAGCTTGGGGACAGGGACTGAAGCTTTCTTT
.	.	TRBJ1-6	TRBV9	CASSVGGDNSPLHF	TGTGCCAGCAGCGTAGGGGGGGATAATTCACCCCTCCACTTT
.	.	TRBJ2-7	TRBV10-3	CAISGTGTYEQYF	TGTGCCATCAGTGGGACTGGAACCTACGAGCAGTACTTC
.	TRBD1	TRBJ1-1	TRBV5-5	CASSSGQGYTEAFF	TGTGCCAGCAGTTCGGGACAGGGGTACACTGAAGCTTTCTTT
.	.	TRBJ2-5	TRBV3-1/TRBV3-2	CASSQGAGSLRETQYF	TGTGCCAGCAGCCAAGGAGCGGGTAGTTTGAGGGAGACCCAGTACTTC
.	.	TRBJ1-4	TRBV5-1	CASSPTGLNEKLFF	TGCGCCAGCAGCCCTACGGGGCTTAACGAAAAACTGTTTTTT
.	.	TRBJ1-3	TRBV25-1	CASSEYGAGGNTIYF	TGTGCCAGCAGTGAATATGGGGCCGGTGGAAACACCATATATTTT
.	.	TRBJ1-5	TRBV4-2	CASSQGGTVKNQPQHF	TGTGCCAGCAGCCAAGGGGGGACCGTGAAAAATCAGCCCCAGCATTTT
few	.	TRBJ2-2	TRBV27	CASSGQTGELFF	TGTGCCAGCAGCGGACAGACCGGGGAGCTGTTTTTT
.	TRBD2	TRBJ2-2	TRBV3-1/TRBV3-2	CASSELALPGELFF	TGTGCCAGCAGCGAACTAGCGCTCCCCGGGGAGCTGTTTTTT
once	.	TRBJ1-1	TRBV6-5	CASSYSLVNTEAFF	TGTGCCAGCAGTTACTCGTTAGTGAACACTGAAGCTTTCTTT
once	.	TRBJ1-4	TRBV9	CASSTGPTPSEKLFF	TGTGCCAGCAGCACCGGACCTACCCCTAGCGAAAAACTGTTTTTT
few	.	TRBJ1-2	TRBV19	CASSISRGKAYGYTF	TGTGCCAGTAGTATATCTAGGGGGAAAGCCTATGGCTACACCTTC
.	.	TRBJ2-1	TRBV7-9	CASSFGAAFNEQFF	TGTGCCAGCAGCTTTGGAGCGGCCTTCAATGAGCAGTTCTTC
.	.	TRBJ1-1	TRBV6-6	CASSYTNTEAFF	TGTGCCAGCAGTTACACGAACACTGAAGCTTTCTTT
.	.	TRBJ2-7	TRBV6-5	CASSYLAGRGYEQYF	TGTGCCAGCAGTTACCTTGCGGGGCGCGGCTACGAGCAGTACTTC
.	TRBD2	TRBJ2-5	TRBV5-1	CASSLRASGSRETQYF	TGCGCCAGCAGCTTGCGGGCTAGCGGGAGCCGAGAGACCCAGTACTTC
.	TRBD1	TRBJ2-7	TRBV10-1	CASSEHSGTGTGTHEQYF	TGCGCCAGCAGTGAACACTCGGGGACCGGGACAGGGACTCACGAGCAGTACTTC
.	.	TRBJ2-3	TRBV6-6	CASSYEADTQYF	TGTGCCAGCAGTTACGAAGCGGATACGCAGTATTTT
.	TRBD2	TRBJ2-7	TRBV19	CASRALAGGPYEQYF	TGTGCCAGTAGGGCACTAGCGGGAGGGCCCTACGAGCAGTACTTC
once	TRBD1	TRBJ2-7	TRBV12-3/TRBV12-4	CASSQTGPYEQYF	TGTGCCAGCAGCCAGACAGGGCCCTACGAGCAGTACTTC
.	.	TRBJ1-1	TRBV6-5	CASSPSRGQTEAFF	TGTGCCAGCAGCCCCTCTCGGGGGCAGACTGAAGCTTTCTTT
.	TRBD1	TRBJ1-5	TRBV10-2	CASGGQGAQPQHF	TGCGCCAGCGGGGGACAGGGGGCACAGCCCCAGCATTTT
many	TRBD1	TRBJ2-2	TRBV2	CASTWTGGSANTGELFF	TGTGCCAGCACTTGGACAGGGGGCTCCGCGAACACCGGGGAGCTGTTTTTT
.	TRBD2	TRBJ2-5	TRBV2	CASSEMGLAGETQYF	TGTGCCAGCAGTGAAATGGGACTAGCGGGAGAGACCCAGTACTTC
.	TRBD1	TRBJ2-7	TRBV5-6	CASSPGTGSEQYF	TGTGCCAGCAGCCCGGGGACAGGGTCCGAGCAGTACTTC
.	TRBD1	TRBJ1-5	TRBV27	CASSPRGQVDSNQPQHF	TGTGCCAGCAGTCCACGAGGACAGGTCGATAGCAATCAGCCCCAGCATTTT
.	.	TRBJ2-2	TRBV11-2	CASSLFLGDTGELFF	TGTGCCAGCAGCTTATTCTTAGGGGACACCGGGGAGCTGTTTTTT
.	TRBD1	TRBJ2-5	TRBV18	CASSPGAGGETQYF	TGTGCCAGCTCACCTGGGGCAGGGGGCGAGACCCAGTACTTC
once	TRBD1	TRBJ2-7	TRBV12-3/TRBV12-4	CASSRDRGLEYF	TGTGCCAGCAGCAGGGACAGGGGGTTAGAGTACTTC
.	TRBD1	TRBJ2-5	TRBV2	CASGEQGAGETQYF	TGTGCCAGCGGAGAACAGGGGGCTGGTGAGACCCAGTACTTC